Sequencing of this TCR beta chain was carried out in a study of lymphopenia after photon versus proton radiotherapy. Findings and caveats of the study: Larger post-nadir TCR diversity loss correlated inversely with survival in deceased patients. Authors raise, but do not show, better survival with proton therapy. Oligoclonal CD8+ Temra expansion after nadir drove photon patients' diversity drop. Photon-treated patients lost naive T cells and TCR diversity; proton-treated stayed stable.

Trimming left V 4 bases short and J 0 bases short, with 21 bases between. CDR1 is SGHRS and CDR2 is YFSETQ in the germline V gene. The CDR3 has 18 amino acids. This clone appeared a single time. Its antigen remains unknown. Assay: immunoSEQ multiplex PCR; the TCRdb copy retains only in-frame clones and omits some. Seen here are 55,000 to 85,000 clones, around 90% observed once, and the top ten hold 2% to 2.5%. The receptor was isolated from a middle-aged woman with cholangiocarcinoma. The sequences come from peripheral blood, collected from a patient treated with photon-based radiotherapy. V and J are TRBV5-1 and TRBJ2-3; possibly TRBD2 for D (5 bases). DNA for the CDR3: TGCGCCAGCAGCAAAAACCAGTTGGGAGCGGCTAGCACAGATACGCAGTATTTT. It is translated as CASSKNQLGAASTDTQYF.